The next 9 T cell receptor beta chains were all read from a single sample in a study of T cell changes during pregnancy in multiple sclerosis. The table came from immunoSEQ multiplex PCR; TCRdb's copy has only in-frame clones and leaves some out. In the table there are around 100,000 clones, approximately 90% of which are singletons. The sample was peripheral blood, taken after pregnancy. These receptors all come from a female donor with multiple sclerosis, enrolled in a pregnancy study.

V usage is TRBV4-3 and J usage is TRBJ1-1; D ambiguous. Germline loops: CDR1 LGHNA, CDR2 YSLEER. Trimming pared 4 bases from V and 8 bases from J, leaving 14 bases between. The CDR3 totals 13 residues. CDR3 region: CASSLLPGSEAFF. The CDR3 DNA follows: TGCGCCAGCAGCCTCCTCCCGGGATCAGAAGCTTTCTTT.

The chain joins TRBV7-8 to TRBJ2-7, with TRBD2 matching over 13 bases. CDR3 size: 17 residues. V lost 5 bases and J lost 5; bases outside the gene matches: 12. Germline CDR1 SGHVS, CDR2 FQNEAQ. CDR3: CASSRYRLAGGIHEQYF. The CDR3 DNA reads TGTGCCAGCAGCCGTTATCGACTAGCGGGAGGAATCCACGAGCAGTACTTC.

The CDR3 region is CASSFRGNIQYF. CDR3 DNA sequence: TGTGCCAGCAGTTTTCGGGGAAACATTCAGTACTTC. V and J are TRBV27 and TRBJ2-4; D is possibly TRBD2 (5 bases). Trimming took 3 bases from V and 6 from J, leaving 6 bases between them. This CDR3 contains 12 residues. The germline V gene encodes CDR1 MNHEY and CDR2 SMNVEV (reference sequence).

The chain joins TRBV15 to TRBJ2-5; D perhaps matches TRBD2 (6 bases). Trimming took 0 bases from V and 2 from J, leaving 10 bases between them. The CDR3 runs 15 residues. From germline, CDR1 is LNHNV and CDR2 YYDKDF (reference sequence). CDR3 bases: TGTGCCACCAGCAGAGAGGGGAGGCTTCAAGAGACCCAGTACTTC. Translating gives CATSREGRLQETQYF.

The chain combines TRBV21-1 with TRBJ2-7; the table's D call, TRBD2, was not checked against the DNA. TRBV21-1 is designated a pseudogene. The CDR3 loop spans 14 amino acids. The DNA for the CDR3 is TGTGCCAGCAGCAAAGGCCCCCCGGTCGACGAGCAGTACTTC. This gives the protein CASSKGPPVDEQYF.

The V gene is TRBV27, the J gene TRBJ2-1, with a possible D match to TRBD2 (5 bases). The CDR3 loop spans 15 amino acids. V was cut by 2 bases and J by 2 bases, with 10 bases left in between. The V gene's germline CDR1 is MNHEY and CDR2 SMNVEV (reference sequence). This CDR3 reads CASSLGGGPYNEQFF. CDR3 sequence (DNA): TGTGCCAGCAGTTTAGGTGGAGGCCCCTACAATGAGCAGTTCTTC.

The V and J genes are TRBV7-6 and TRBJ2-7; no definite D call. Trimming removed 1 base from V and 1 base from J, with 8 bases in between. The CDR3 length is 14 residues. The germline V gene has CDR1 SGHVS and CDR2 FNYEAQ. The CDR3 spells CASSLGSGSYEQYF. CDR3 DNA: TGTGCCAGCAGCTTAGGCAGTGGTTCCTACGAGCAGTACTTC.

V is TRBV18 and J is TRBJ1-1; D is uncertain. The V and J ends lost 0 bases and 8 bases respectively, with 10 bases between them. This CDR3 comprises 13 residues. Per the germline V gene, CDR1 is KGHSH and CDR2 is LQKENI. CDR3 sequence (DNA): TGTGCCAGCTCACCACCATCGAAGCCGGAAGCTTTCTTT. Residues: CASSPPSKPEAFF.

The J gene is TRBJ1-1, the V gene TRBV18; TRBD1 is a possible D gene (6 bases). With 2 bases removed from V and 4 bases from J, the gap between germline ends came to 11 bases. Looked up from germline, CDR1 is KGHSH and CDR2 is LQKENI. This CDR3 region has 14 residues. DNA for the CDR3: TGTGCCAGCTCACCAGGAAGGGGGGGCACTGAAGCTTTCTTT. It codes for CASSPGRGGTEAFF. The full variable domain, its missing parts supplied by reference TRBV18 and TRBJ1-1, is NAGVMQNPRHLVRRRGQEARLRCSPMKGHSHVYWYRQLPEEGLKFMVYLQKENIIDESGMPKERFSAEFPKEGPSILRIQQVVRGDSAAYFCASSPGRGGTEAFFGQGTRLTVV.